The 15 T cell receptor beta chains given below trace back to one sample, sequenced in a study of memory CD4+ T cells and cytomegalovirus serostatus. The repertoire was sequenced with immunoSEQ multiplex PCR; TCRdb's copy has only in-frame clones and lacks some. The table shows about 41,000 clones, with less than 80% occurring only once. The sort gate was single viable CD3+CD4+CD8-CD45RO+ cells for memory CD4+ T cells. The sample taken for sequencing was memory CD4+ T cells from blood. These receptors all stem from an adult in good health and CMV-seronegative.

The rearrangement links TRBV5-5 to TRBJ2-2; D perhaps matches TRBD2 (7 bases). V was trimmed by 1 base and J by 4 bases, leaving 23 bases between them. CDR3 length equals 19 residues. Germline V gene data show CDR1 as SGHKS and CDR2 as YYEKEE (reference sequence). The CDR3 nucleotides read TGTGCCAGCAGCTTGTGGGGGCTGGCGGGAGCGCTGCGCACCGGGGAGCTGTTTTTT. Residues: CASSLWGLAGALRTGELFF.

V usage is TRBV4-2 and J usage is TRBJ2-7, with TRBD1 matching 7 bases. V shed 0 bases, J shed 7 bases, and the junction held 12 bases outside the gene matches. Germline V gene sequence: CDR1 LGHNA, CDR2 YNFKEQ. This CDR3 is 16 amino acids long. CDR3 amino acids: CASSQDRGQDPLEQYF. As DNA, the CDR3 is TGTGCCAGCAGCCAAGATAGGGGGCAGGACCCCTTAGAGCAGTACTTC.

This clone was detected once. The chain combines TRBV28 with TRBJ2-7; D remains unclear. The CDR3 is 14 residues long. Deletions cut 7 bases from V and 2 bases from J, with 15 bases between. Per the germline V gene, CDR1 is MDHEN and CDR2 is SYDVKM. In DNA form, the CDR3 reads TGTGCCAGCATTATCTCGGGCGGCACCTACGAGCAGTACTTC. Amino acids: CASIISGGTYEQYF.

This clone has only a few counts. The chain uses TRBV10-2 and TRBJ1-3; D gene ambiguous. Germline CDR1 and CDR2: WSHSY and SAAADI. The CDR3 consists of 13 residues. Trimming cost V 4 bases and J 2 bases, with 6 bases left between them. DNA of the CDR3: TGCGCCAGCAGTGGGGGAACTGGAAACACCATATATTTT. This gives the protein CASSGGTGNTIYF.

This chain uses TRBV6-1 with TRBJ2-7; 8 positions match TRBD1. CDR1 and CDR2 from the germline V gene are MNHNS and SASEGT. This CDR3 has 16 residues. V was pared by 4 bases and J by 1 base, with 9 bases of the junction left unmatched. CDR3 loop: CASSGSGRGRSYEQYF. CDR3 DNA sequence: TGTGCCAGCAGTGGGTCCGGCAGGGGGCGTTCCTACGAGCAGTACTTC.

The chain uses TRBV5-1 and TRBJ2-3, with D perhaps TRBD2 (6 bases). The CDR3 consists of 14 residues. The ends were cut back, 4 bases at V and 4 bases at J, with 13 bases in the middle. Per the germline V gene, CDR1 is SGHRS and CDR2 is YFSETQ. The CDR3 DNA is TGCGCCAGCAGCCCCGACTCGGGAGCAGATACGCAGTATTTT. Residues: CASSPDSGADTQYF.

V and J are TRBV9 and TRBJ2-2; maybe TRBD2 (5 bases). V lost 4 bases and J lost 4, with 17 bases in between. The CDR3 is 16 amino acids. Germline loops: CDR1 SGDLS, CDR2 YYNGEE. CDR3 region: CASSSVGVMITGELFF. CDR3 nucleotides: TGTGCCAGCAGCTCAGTGGGAGTGATGATCACCGGGGAGCTGTTTTTT.

The chain recombines TRBV5-6 with TRBJ2-3; a possible D gene is TRBD1 (5 bases). The V and J ends lost 5 bases and 0 bases respectively, with 16 bases between them. Germline V lookup: CDR1 SGHDT, CDR2 YYEEEE. The CDR3 is made up of 16 amino acids. In DNA form, the CDR3 reads TGTGCCAGCAGTCTTGCCTGGGGCCCTAGCACAGATACGCAGTATTTT. This gives the protein CASSLAWGPSTDTQYF.

Here the CDR3 DNA reads TGTGCCAGCAGCTTTAGCGTCAGTGTTATTAATGAGCAGTTCTTC. Its translation is CASSFSVSVINEQFF. The chain uses TRBV7-3 and TRBJ2-1; maybe TRBD2 (5 bases). The CDR3 runs 15 residues. Germline V CDR1 and CDR2: SGHTA, FQGTGA. Trimming removed 3 bases from V and 7 bases from J, with 16 bases in between.

This chain links TRBV5-1 with TRBJ2-3, with 12 nucleotides matching TRBD1. Germline assignment: CDR1 SGHRS and CDR2 YFSETQ. V gave up 5 bases and J gave up 4 bases; unmatched junction bases: 8. The CDR3 is 16 residues long. CDR3 nucleotides: TGCGCCAGCAGGATAGTGGGACAGGGGGCGGCAGATACGCAGTATTTT. Protein sequence: CASRIVGQGAADTQYF.

This chain links TRBV27 with TRBJ2-1; TRBD2 agrees at 7 bases. Per the germline V gene, CDR1 is MNHEY and CDR2 is SMNVEV (reference sequence). The CDR3 length is 15 residues. Trimming cost V 5 bases and J 4 bases; bases outside gene matches: 8. The CDR3, as DNA: TGTGCCAGCAGTCATTTCAGCGGGAATTACAATGAGCAGTTCTTC. Translated: CASSHFSGNYNEQFF.

V usage is TRBV2 and J usage is TRBJ1-5; no reliable D call. The V gene lost 7 bases and the J gene lost 7 bases, with 23 bases spanning the gap. This CDR3 is built from 16 residues. The germline CDR1 and CDR2 sequences are SNHLY and FYNNEI. The CDR3 coding sequence is TGTGCCAGCACTAAATCCGGACTTCAAAGCCGGCAGCCCCAGCATTTT. Its translation is CASTKSGLQSRQPQHF.

This clone was seen a few times. V gene TRBV6-1 combines with J gene TRBJ2-6, with unresolved D. V lost 5 bases and J 0 bases, leaving 8 bases between the germline ends. The CDR3 covers 15 residues. CDR1 and CDR2 (germline): MNHNS, SASEGT. This CDR3 reads CASSKTGSGANVLTF. The CDR3 region has the DNA TGTGCCAGCAGTAAGACGGGCTCTGGGGCCAACGTCCTGACTTTC.

V is TRBV6-5 and J is TRBJ2-1; the D is unclear. There are 15 residues in the CDR3. Trimming left V 0 bases short and J 0 bases short, with 6 bases between. The germline V gene encodes CDR1 MNHEY and CDR2 SVGAGI. In DNA form, the CDR3 reads TGTGCCAGCAGTTACTCGGAGAGCTCCTACAATGAGCAGTTCTTC. Translated: CASSYSESSYNEQFF.

This clone was seen more than once but under ten times. This rearrangement joins TRBV10-3 to TRBJ1-2; TRBD1 aligns across 7 bases. Germline CDR1 ENHRY, CDR2 SYGVKD. Trimming removed 10 bases from V and 6 bases from J; junction bases left unmatched: 11. This CDR3 is built from 13 residues. This CDR3 is CATHLTGSDGYTF. The CDR3 coding sequence is TGTGCCACTCACCTGACAGGGTCGGATGGCTACACCTTC.